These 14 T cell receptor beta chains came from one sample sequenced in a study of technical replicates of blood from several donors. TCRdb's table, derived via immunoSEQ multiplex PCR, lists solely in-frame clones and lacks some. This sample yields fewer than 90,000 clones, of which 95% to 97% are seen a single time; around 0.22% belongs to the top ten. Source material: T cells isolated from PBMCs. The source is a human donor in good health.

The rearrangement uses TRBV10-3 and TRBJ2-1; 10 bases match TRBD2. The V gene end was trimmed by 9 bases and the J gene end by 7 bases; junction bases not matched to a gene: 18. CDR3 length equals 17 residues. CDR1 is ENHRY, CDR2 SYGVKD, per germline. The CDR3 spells CAIGRLAGDFERNEQFF. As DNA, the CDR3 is TGTGCCATAGGAAGGCTAGCGGGAGACTTCGAGAGGAATGAGCAGTTCTTC.

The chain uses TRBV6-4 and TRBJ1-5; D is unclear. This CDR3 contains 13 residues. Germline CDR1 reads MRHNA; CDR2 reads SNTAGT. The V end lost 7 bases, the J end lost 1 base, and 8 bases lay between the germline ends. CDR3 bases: TGTGCCAGCACGGGAAGGAGCAATCAGCCCCAGCATTTT. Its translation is CASTGRSNQPQHF.

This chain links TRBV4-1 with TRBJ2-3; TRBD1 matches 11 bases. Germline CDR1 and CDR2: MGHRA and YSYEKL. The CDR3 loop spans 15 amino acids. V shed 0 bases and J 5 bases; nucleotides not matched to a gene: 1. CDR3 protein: CASSQDGTGGDTQYF. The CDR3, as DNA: TGCGCCAGCAGCCAAGATGGGACAGGGGGAGATACGCAGTATTTT.

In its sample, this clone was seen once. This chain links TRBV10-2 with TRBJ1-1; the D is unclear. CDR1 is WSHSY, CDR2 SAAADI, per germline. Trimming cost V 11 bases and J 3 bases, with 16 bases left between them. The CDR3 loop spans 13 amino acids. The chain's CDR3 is CAAWRERDTEAFF. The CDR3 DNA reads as TGCGCCGCCTGGAGGGAAAGGGACACTGAAGCTTTCTTT.

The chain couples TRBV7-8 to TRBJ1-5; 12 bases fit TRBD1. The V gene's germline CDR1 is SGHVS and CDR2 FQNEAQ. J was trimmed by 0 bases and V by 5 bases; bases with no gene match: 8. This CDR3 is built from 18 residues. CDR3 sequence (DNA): TGTGCCAGCAGCCCGGGGACAGGGGGCCCTTATAGCAATCAGCCCCAGCATTTT. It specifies CASSPGTGGPYSNQPQHF.

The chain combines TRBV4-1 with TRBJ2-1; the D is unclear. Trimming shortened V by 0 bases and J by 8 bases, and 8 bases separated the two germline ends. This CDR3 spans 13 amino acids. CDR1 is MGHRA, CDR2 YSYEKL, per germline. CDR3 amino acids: CASSQDTRYEQFF. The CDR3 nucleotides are TGCGCCAGCAGCCAAGATACGAGGTATGAGCAGTTCTTC.

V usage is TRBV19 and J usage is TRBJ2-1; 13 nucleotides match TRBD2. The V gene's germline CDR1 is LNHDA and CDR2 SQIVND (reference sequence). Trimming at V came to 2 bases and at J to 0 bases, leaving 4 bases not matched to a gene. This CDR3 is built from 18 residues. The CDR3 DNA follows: TGTGCCAGTAGTATACGACTAGCGGGAGGCTACTCCTACAATGAGCAGTTCTTC. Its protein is CASSIRLAGGYSYNEQFF.

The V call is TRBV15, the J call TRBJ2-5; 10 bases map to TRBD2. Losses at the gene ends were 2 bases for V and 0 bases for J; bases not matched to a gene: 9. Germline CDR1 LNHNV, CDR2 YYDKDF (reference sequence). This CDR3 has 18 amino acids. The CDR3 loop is CATSRTSGEGLYQETQYF. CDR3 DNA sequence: TGTGCCACCAGCAGAACTAGCGGGGAAGGGTTGTACCAAGAGACCCAGTACTTC.

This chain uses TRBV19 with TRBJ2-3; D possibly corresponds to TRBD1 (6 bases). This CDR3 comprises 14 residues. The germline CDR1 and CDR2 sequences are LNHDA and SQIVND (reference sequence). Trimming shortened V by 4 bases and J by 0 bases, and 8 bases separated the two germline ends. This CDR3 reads CASSRGHSTDTQYF. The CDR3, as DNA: TGTGCCAGTAGTAGGGGACACAGCACAGATACGCAGTATTTT. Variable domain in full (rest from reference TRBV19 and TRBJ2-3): DGGITQSPKYLFRKEGQNVTLSCEQNLNHDAMYWYRQDPGQGLRLIYYSQIVNDFQKGDIAEGYSVSREKKESFPLTVTSAQKNPTAFYLCASSRGHSTDTQYFGPGTRLTVL.

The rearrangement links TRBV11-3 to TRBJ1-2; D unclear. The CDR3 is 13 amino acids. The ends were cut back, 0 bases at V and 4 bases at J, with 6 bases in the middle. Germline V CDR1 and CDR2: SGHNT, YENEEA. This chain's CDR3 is CASSLDSGYGYTF. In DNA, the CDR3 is TGTGCCAGCAGCTTAGACAGCGGCTATGGCTACACCTTC. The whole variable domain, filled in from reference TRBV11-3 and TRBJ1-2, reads EAGVVQSPRYKIIEKKQPVAFWCNPISGHNTLYWYLQNLGQGPELLIRYENEEAVDDSQLPKDRFSAERLKGVDSTLKIQPAELGDSAVYLCASSLDSGYGYTFGSGTRLTVV.

The CDR3 DNA reads as TGTGCCAGCAGCTTGGACAGGGGAAACCAGCCCCAGCATTTT. It translates to CASSLDRGNQPQHF. The chain carries TRBV11-2 and TRBJ1-5; 9 nucleotides align to TRBD1. The CDR3 covers 14 residues. The germline V gene encodes CDR1 SGHAT and CDR2 FQNNGV. Trimming cost V 3 bases and J 7 bases; bases outside gene matches: 4.

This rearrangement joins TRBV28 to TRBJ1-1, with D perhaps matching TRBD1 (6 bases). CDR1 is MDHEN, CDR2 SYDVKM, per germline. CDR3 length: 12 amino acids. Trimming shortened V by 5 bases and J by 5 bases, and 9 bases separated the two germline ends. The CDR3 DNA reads TGTGCCAGCAGTCTACAGGGTACTGAAGCTTTCTTT. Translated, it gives CASSLQGTEAFF.

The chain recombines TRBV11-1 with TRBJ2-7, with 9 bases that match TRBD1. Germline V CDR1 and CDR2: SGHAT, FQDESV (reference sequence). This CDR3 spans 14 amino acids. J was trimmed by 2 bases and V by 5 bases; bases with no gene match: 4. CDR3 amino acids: CASSPGQGAYEQYF. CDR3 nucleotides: TGTGCCAGCAGCCCGGGACAGGGAGCCTACGAGCAGTACTTC.

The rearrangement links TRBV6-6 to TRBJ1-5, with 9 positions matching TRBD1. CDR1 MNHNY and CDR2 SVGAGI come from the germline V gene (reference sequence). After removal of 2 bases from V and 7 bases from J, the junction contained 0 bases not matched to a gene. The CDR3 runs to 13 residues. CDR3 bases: TGTGCCAGCAGTTACACAGGGGGCCAGCCCCAGCATTTT. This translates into CASSYTGGQPQHF.